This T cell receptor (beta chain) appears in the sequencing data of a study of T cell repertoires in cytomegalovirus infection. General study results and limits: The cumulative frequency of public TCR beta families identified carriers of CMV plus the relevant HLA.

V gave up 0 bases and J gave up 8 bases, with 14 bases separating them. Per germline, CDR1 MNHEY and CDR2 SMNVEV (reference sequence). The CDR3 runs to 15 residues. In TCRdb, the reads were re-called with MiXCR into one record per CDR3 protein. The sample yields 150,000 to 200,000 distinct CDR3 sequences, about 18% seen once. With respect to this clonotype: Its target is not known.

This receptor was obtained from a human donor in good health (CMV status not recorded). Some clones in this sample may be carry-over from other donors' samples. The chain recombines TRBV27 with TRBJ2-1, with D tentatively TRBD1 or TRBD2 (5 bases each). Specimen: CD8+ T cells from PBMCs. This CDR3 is CASSLSWGKGHEQFF. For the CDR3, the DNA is TGTGCCAGCAGTTTATCATGGGGGAAGGGACATGAGCAGTTCTTC.